The source of this T cell receptor (beta chain) is a study of vaccination effects on CD4 cells after COVID-19. Study background: Samples were taken post-vaccine, and their median timing was 72 days after the second dose.

Sequenced by immunoSEQ multiplex PCR; TCRdb stores in-frame clones only, minus some. The profile shows 7,500 to 10,000 clones, roughly 80% of them singletons. Trimming left V 1 base short and J 0 bases short, with 8 bases between. The CDR3 runs to 14 residues. Germline CDR1 is SGHRS and CDR2 is YFSETQ. This clone appeared a few times. Its specificity is not known. Culture proceeded for 10 days, and CD4+ T cells were then isolated. Participants completed two doses of the BNT162b2 or mRNA-1273 vaccine. None of these healthy vaccinees had been infected with SARS-CoV-2 before vaccination. The gene calls are TRBV5-1 and TRBJ2-7; D is unresolved. Sequencing was performed on CD4+ T cells from PBMCs cultured without peptide, taken after COVID-19 vaccination. This clonotype was obtained from a human donor who received a COVID-19 vaccine. This CDR3 is CASSLWADSYEQYF. Here the CDR3 DNA reads TGCGCCAGCAGCTTGTGGGCGGACTCCTACGAGCAGTACTTC.